The 30 T cell receptor beta chains in this list originate from one sample, sequenced in a study of CD8+CD57+ T cells in acquired aplastic anemia. Genomic DNA, the template, was used for profiling of the TCR beta VDJ and CDR3. TCRdb itself ran the reads through MiXCR, one entry per CDR3 protein. Of about 180,000 distinct CDR3 sequences in the sample, roughly three fifths were seen once. It was patients with CD8+CD57+ cell expansion by flow cytometry who were chosen for sequencing. Sequenced: sorted CD4+, CD8+, or CD8+CD57+ T cells (not recorded which) from PBMCs. Receptors originate from a human donor with aplastic anemia.

The chain uses TRBV7-2 and TRBJ2-5, with TRBD1 matching 9 bases. The CDR3 has 15 residues. Germline CDR1 is SGHTA and CDR2 is FQGNSA. V shed 6 bases and J 4 bases; nucleotides not matched to a gene: 9. The CDR3 region is CASRGGQGGTETQYF. CDR3 coding DNA: TGTGCCAGCAGGGGGGGACAGGGAGGGACAGAGACCCAGTACTTC.

The V gene is TRBV10-3, the J gene TRBJ2-3; D unresolved. Germline assignment: CDR1 ENHRY and CDR2 SYGVKD. The V gene lost 6 bases and the J gene lost 0 bases, with 1 base spanning the gap. The CDR3 covers 11 residues. CDR3 bases: TGTGCCATCAGCAGCACAGATACGCAGTATTTT. Protein product: CAISSTDTQYF.

The V gene is TRBV19, the J gene TRBJ1-4; 8 bases agree with TRBD1. The CDR3 sequence is 15 residues long. CDR1 LNHDA and CDR2 SQIVND come from the germline V gene (reference sequence). V shed 10 bases and J 2 bases; nucleotides not matched to a gene: 9. The CDR3 DNA sequence: TGTGCCACAACCCTCAGGGGGCTTACTAATGAAAAACTGTTTTTT. Translation gives CATTLRGLTNEKLFF.

This clonotype was observed many times. The genes are TRBV19 and TRBJ2-2; D is undetermined. The length of the CDR3 is 13 residues. Germline CDR1 reads LNHDA; CDR2 reads SQIVND (reference sequence). V was pared by 3 bases and J by 6 bases, with 8 bases between. CDR3 bases: TGTGCCAGTAGTATTGGTAGTGCCGGGGAGCTGTTTTTT. Residues: CASSIGSAGELFF. Filled out from reference TRBV19 and TRBJ2-2, the complete variable domain reads DGGITQSPKYLFRKEGQNVTLSCEQNLNHDAMYWYRQDPGQGLRLIYYSQIVNDFQKGDIAEGYSVSREKKESFPLTVTSAQKNPTAFYLCASSIGSAGELFFGEGSRLTVL.

On this clonotype: Here the CDR3 omits its conserved ending phenylalanine or tryptophan, so a read error is the likely source. V gene TRBV5-1 combines with J gene TRBJ1-1; 7 nucleotides agree with TRBD1. V trimming: 4 bases; J trimming: 5 bases; junction bases outside the gene matches: 8. The CDR3 has 14 amino acids. Germline V gene data show CDR1 as SGHRS and CDR2 as YFSETQ. The CDR3 reads CASSMYRGRTEAFC. In DNA form, the CDR3 reads TGCGCCAGCAGCATGTACAGGGGACGAACTGAAGCTTTCTGT.

This clonotype was observed many times. The chain uses TRBV29-1 and TRBJ1-4; no firm D call. V was clipped by 0 bases and J by 2 bases, with 10 bases between them. This CDR3 is 15 amino acids long. Germline CDR1 is SQVTM and CDR2 is ANQGSEA. The CDR3 is CSVEERANTNEKLFF. CDR3 nucleotides: TGCAGCGTTGAAGAAAGGGCCAACACTAATGAAAAACTGTTTTTT.

The rearrangement uses TRBV7-9 and TRBJ2-5; D gene ambiguous. Germline V gives CDR1 SEHNR, CDR2 FQNEAQ (reference sequence). This CDR3 has 15 residues. The V and J ends lost 0 bases and 4 bases respectively, with 12 bases between them. The CDR3 is CASSLAVYRLETQYF. The CDR3 region has the DNA TGTGCCAGCAGCTTAGCGGTCTACCGTCTAGAGACCCAGTACTTC.

There are many counts of this clonotype. The V and J genes are TRBV19 and TRBJ1-4, with TRBD1 matching 7 bases. Trimming took 9 bases from V and 7 from J; bases not matched to a gene: 5. Per germline, CDR1 LNHDA and CDR2 SQIVND (reference sequence). This CDR3 spans 12 amino acids. As DNA, the CDR3 is TGTGCCAGCCAGGGGGGCGGTGAAAAACTGTTTTTT. As protein: CASQGGGEKLFF.

The genes are TRBV20-1 and TRBJ2-7, with D unclear. This CDR3 has 13 residues. CDR1 is DFQATT and CDR2 is SNEGSKA in the germline V gene (reference sequence). V was trimmed by 0 bases and J by 4 bases, leaving 10 bases between them. CDR3 region: CSARDGSVYEQYF. CDR3 sequence (DNA): TGCAGTGCTAGAGACGGCAGCGTATACGAGCAGTACTTC.

The J gene is TRBJ2-4, the V gene TRBV2; TRBD1 matches at 8 bases. Germline V gene sequence: CDR1 SNHLY, CDR2 FYNNEI. V was clipped by 3 bases and J by 2 bases; unmatched bases: 6. The CDR3 has 16 amino acids. This chain's CDR3 is CASSDGQGRPKNIQYF. In DNA, the CDR3 is TGTGCCAGCAGTGATGGACAGGGTCGGCCCAAAAACATTCAGTACTTC.

The rearrangement uses TRBV7-6 and TRBJ1-6; D gene unclear. The CDR3 has 11 residues. V lost 0 bases, J lost 18 bases, and 9 bases lay in between. Looked up from germline, CDR1 is SGHVS and CDR2 is FNYEAQ. Here the CDR3 DNA reads TGTGCCAGCAGCTTAGCGCTACGGACCCACTTT. It encodes CASSLALRTHF.

Many counts were recorded for this clonotype. This rearrangement joins TRBV19 to TRBJ1-2; a weak D match, TRBD1 (5 bases). Germline V CDR1 and CDR2: LNHDA, SQIVND (reference sequence). The CDR3 is 11 amino acids. Trimming removed 10 bases at V and 5 bases at J, with 11 bases between. The CDR3 region has the DNA TGTGCCACCCGGTGGGGGTATGGCTACACCTTC. It encodes CATRWGYGYTF.

V is TRBV7-2 and J is TRBJ1-5; 7 nucleotides agree with TRBD1. CDR1 is SGHTA, CDR2 FQGNSA, per germline. The V segment lost 4 bases and the J segment 6 bases; nucleotides outside the gene matches: 6. The CDR3 consists of 14 residues. The CDR3 loop reads CASSSRQGSQPQHF. In DNA form, the CDR3 reads TGTGCCAGCAGCTCGAGACAGGGAAGTCAGCCCCAGCATTTT. The full variable domain, with the rest looked up from reference TRBV7-2 and TRBJ1-5, is GAGVSQSPSNKVTEKGKDVELRCDPISGHTALYWYRQSLGQGLEFLIYFQGNSAPDKSGLPSDRFSAERTGGSVSTLTIQRTQQEDSAVYLCASSSRQGSQPQHFGDGTRLSIL.

This clonotype was recorded once. This sequence joins TRBV9 and TRBJ2-3; 7 bases align to TRBD1. After removal of 0 bases from V and 1 base from J, the junction contained 5 bases not matched to a gene. Germline values: CDR1 SGDLS, CDR2 YYNGEE. This CDR3 contains 16 residues. As DNA, the CDR3 is TGTGCCAGCAGCGTAGTGGGACAGTCTCGCACAGATACGCAGTATTTT. Protein sequence: CASSVVGQSRTDTQYF.

Only a few counts were recorded for this clonotype. The chain joins TRBV7-2 to TRBJ1-6; 8 bases fit TRBD1. Germline V CDR1 and CDR2: SGHTA, FQGNSA. The CDR3 is 18 residues long. Germline trimming cut 1 base from V and 6 bases from J; bases unmatched to any gene: 11. This CDR3 is CASSLDVGGQGLNSPLHF. The CDR3 nucleotides read TGTGCCAGCAGCTTAGATGTCGGTGGACAGGGACTTAATTCACCCCTCCACTTT.

This chain's CDR3 is CASSLRFLGDQPQHF. The CDR3 DNA reads TGTGCCAGCAGCTTACGGTTCCTCGGGGATCAGCCCCAGCATTTT. The chain combines TRBV7-3 with TRBJ1-5, with D unresolved. The V end lost 2 bases, the J end lost 5 bases, and 13 bases lay between the germline ends. The CDR3 has 15 amino acids. The V gene's germline CDR1 is SGHTA and CDR2 FQGTGA.

This clonotype was recorded a few times. The rearrangement links TRBV9 to TRBJ2-2; 8 bases align to TRBD1. V gave up 3 bases and J gave up 3 bases; unmatched junction bases: 4. The CDR3 sequence is 15 residues long. Germline CDR1 and CDR2: SGDLS and YYNGEE. The CDR3 loop reads CASSAQGADTGELFF. The CDR3 nucleotides are TGTGCCAGCAGCGCGCAGGGGGCGGACACCGGGGAGCTGTTTTTT. The full variable domain, in which reference TRBV9 and TRBJ2-2 provide the parts outside the CDR3, is DSGVTQTPKHLITATGQRVTLRCSPRSGDLSVYWYQQSLDQGLQFLIQYYNGEERAKGNILERFSAQQFPDLHSELNLSSLELGDSALYFCASSAQGADTGELFFGEGSRLTVL.

V is TRBV24-1 and J is TRBJ2-2; D not certain. Per the germline V gene, CDR1 is KGHDR and CDR2 is SFDVKD. V lost 5 bases to trimming and J lost 1 base, with 4 bases between them. The CDR3 spans 13 residues. The CDR3 here is CATSAQNTGELFF. The CDR3 DNA reads as TGTGCCACCAGTGCACAGAACACCGGGGAGCTGTTTTTT.

This clonotype was seen many times. The chain combines TRBV7-3 with TRBJ2-1; TRBD1 agrees at 9 bases. From germline, CDR1 is SGHTA and CDR2 FQGTGA. This CDR3 is built from 14 residues. Trimming cost V 3 bases and J 6 bases; bases outside gene matches: 3. CDR3 bases: TGTGCCAGCAGCTTCGGGACAGGGAGCAATGAGCAGTTCTTC. It codes for CASSFGTGSNEQFF. The variable domain in full, completed from reference TRBV7-3 and TRBJ2-1, reads GAGVSQTPSNKVTEKGKYVELRCDPISGHTALYWYRQSLGQGPEFLIYFQGTGAADDSGLPNDRFFAVRPEGSVSTLKIQRTERGDSAVYLCASSFGTGSNEQFFGPGTRLTVL.

This clonotype came up once. The chain couples TRBV19 to TRBJ1-6; 7 bases map to TRBD1. The CDR3 totals 16 residues. Germline V CDR1 and CDR2: LNHDA, SQIVND (reference sequence). Trimming cost V 6 bases and J 10 bases; bases outside gene matches: 15. The DNA of the CDR3 is TGTGCCAGTAGACCCGAAGGACAGGACCTACGGTCACCCCTCCACTTT. This translates into CASRPEGQDLRSPLHF.

This clonotype came up many times. This chain joins TRBV6-5 and TRBJ1-4; 7 positions match TRBD1. This CDR3 region has 14 residues. Germline CDR1 and CDR2: MNHEY and SVGAGI. V shed 2 bases and J 7 bases; nucleotides not matched to a gene: 4. The CDR3 nucleotides are TGTGCCAGCAGTTACGTACAGGGGCGTGAAAAACTGTTTTTT. This codes for CASSYVQGREKLFF.

This clonotype was seen just once. Mismatch with germline at one junction end may stem from a read error. The chain links TRBV24-1 to TRBJ2-5, with D perhaps matching TRBD2 (5 bases). This CDR3 has 13 amino acids. Looked up from germline, CDR1 is KGHDR and CDR2 is SFDVKD. DNA of the CDR3: TGTGCCACCAGTTCAACTAGTTGGGAAACCCAGCACTTC. Protein: CATSSTSWETQHF.

This chain joins TRBV7-8 and TRBJ1-2; perhaps TRBD1 as D (5 bases). V was shortened by 8 bases and J by 8 bases, with 30 bases between the two germline ends. CDR3 length: 17 residues. From germline, CDR1 is SGHVS and CDR2 FQNEAQ. The CDR3 here is CASAGGEPREGERGYTF. The CDR3 bases are TGTGCCAGCGCGGGCGGGGAACCCAGGGAGGGAGAACGCGGCTACACCTTC.

This clonotype appeared a few times. V and J are TRBV19 and TRBJ2-3; TRBD2 matches 7 bases. The CDR3 runs 15 residues. Germline V gives CDR1 LNHDA, CDR2 SQIVND (reference sequence). V lost 6 bases, J lost 4 bases, and 10 bases stayed unmatched. CDR3 region: CASSRLARAADTQYF. CDR3 DNA sequence: TGTGCCAGTAGCCGACTAGCCAGAGCGGCAGATACGCAGTATTTT.

This clonotype was observed at least ten times. The chain links TRBV7-6 to TRBJ1-1; tentative D call: TRBD1 (5 bases). Trimming took 3 bases from V and 4 from J, leaving 9 bases between them. The germline V gene encodes CDR1 SGHVS and CDR2 FNYEAQ. This CDR3 has 13 residues. The CDR3 nucleotides read TGTGCCAGCAGCTTTGGGGGGGGCACTGAAGCTTTCTTT. Translating gives CASSFGGGTEAFF.

In this sample, this clonotype turned up a few times. This sequence joins TRBV2 and TRBJ2-3, with 8 bases aligning to TRBD2. V lost 6 bases, J lost 11 bases, and 19 bases stayed unmatched. The CDR3 covers 16 residues. Germline CDR1 SNHLY, CDR2 FYNNEI. CDR3 amino acids: CASSQVGAGGGRGQYF. In nucleotides, the CDR3 is TGTGCCAGCAGCCAAGTTGGGGCGGGGGGCGGGCGTGGGCAGTATTTT.

The chain combines TRBV19 with TRBJ1-6; TRBD1 aligns across 7 bases. The CDR3 contains 13 residues. The germline V gene has CDR1 LNHDA and CDR2 SQIVND (reference sequence). Losses at the gene ends were 10 bases for V and 5 bases for J; bases not matched to a gene: 5. CDR3: CATKTGDNSPLHF. DNA of the CDR3: TGTGCCACCAAAACAGGGGATAATTCACCCCTCCACTTT.

The chain employs TRBV18 and TRBJ1-6, with D possibly matching TRBD1 (5 bases). V was trimmed by 2 bases and J by 10 bases, leaving 12 bases between them. Germline V gives CDR1 KGHSH, CDR2 LQKENI. The length of the CDR3 is 14 residues. CDR3 amino acids: CASSPAGTGSPLHF. In nucleotides, the CDR3 is TGTGCCAGCTCACCAGCCGGGACGGGCTCACCCCTCCACTTT.

As regards this clonotype: One junction end does not reproduce the germline sequence, and a read error may be involved. The V and J genes are TRBV11-3 and TRBJ1-1; D call uncertain. The CDR3 spans 13 residues. CDR1 is SGHNT and CDR2 is YENEEA in the germline V gene. For the CDR3, the DNA is TGTGCCAGCAGTGGGTCCCTGAACACTGGAGCTTTCTTT. Its protein product is CASSGSLNTGAFF.

The chain has TRBV20-1 and TRBJ2-5; 12 positions agree with TRBD2. The CDR3 covers 19 residues. Germline V gives CDR1 DFQATT, CDR2 SNEGSKA (reference sequence). V gave up 6 bases and J gave up 0 bases; unmatched junction bases: 17. CDR3 bases: TGCAGTGCCCTTCCCCCGGGACTAGCTAGCGGGGGGGACCAAGAGACCCAGTACTTC. Protein product: CSALPPGLASGGDQETQYF.